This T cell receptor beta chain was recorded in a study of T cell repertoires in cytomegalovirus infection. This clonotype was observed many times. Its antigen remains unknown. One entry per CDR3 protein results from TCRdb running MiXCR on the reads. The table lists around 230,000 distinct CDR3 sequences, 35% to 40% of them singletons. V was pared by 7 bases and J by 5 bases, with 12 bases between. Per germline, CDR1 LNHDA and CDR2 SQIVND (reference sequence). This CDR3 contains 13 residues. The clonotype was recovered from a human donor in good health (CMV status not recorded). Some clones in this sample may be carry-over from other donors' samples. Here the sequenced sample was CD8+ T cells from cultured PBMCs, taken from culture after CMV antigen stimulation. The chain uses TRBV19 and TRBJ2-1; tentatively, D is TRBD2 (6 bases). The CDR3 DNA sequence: TGTGCCAGTAAATCGGGACTTAACAATGAGCAGTTCTTC. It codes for CASKSGLNNEQFF.